This TCR beta chain appears in the sequencing data of a study of T cell changes during pregnancy in multiple sclerosis. The CDR3 runs 15 residues. The V gene end was trimmed by 3 bases and the J gene end by 7 bases; junction bases not matched to a gene: 5. From germline, CDR1 is ENHRY and CDR2 SYGVKD. The repertoire was sequenced with immunoSEQ multiplex PCR; TCRdb's copy has only in-frame clones and lacks some. This sample has about 72,000 clones; roughly nine tenths occur once, and the top ten carry around 0.7%. This specimen consisted of peripheral blood, obtained in the third trimester of pregnancy. The rearrangement links TRBV10-3 to TRBJ2-1, with 11 bases matching TRBD1. The clonotype was recovered from a female donor in good health, enrolled as a control in a pregnancy study. The CDR3 DNA is TGTGCCATCAGTGAAGGACAGGGGGCGCGAAATGAGCAGTTCTTC. Protein sequence: CAISEGQGARNEQFF.